The T cell receptor (beta chain) described here comes from a study of beta chain features in type 1 diabetes. There are a few counts of this clone. CD4+ naive, central memory, regulatory and stem cell-like memory cells were sorted via CD45RO/CCR7/CD25/CD127/CD95/CD27. The V end was cut by 1 base, the J end by 7 bases, with 7 bases between. Germline V gene sequence: CDR1 SGHVS, CDR2 FNYEAQ. CDR3 size: 13 residues. Since all of the isolated RNA was reverse transcribed, expressed TCRB transcripts were what got sequenced. Produced via immunoSEQ multiplex PCR; TCRdb's table is partial and in-frame only. The table shows under 500,000 clones, with approximately 31% occurring only once.

This clonotype was sampled from a man aged 18 to 30 in good health. Sequenced: naive CD4+ T cells from blood. The chain links TRBV7-6 to TRBJ2-2; D gene unclear. Here the CDR3 reads CASSLDPSGELFF. The CDR3, as DNA: TGTGCCAGCAGCTTAGATCCCAGCGGGGAGCTGTTTTTT.